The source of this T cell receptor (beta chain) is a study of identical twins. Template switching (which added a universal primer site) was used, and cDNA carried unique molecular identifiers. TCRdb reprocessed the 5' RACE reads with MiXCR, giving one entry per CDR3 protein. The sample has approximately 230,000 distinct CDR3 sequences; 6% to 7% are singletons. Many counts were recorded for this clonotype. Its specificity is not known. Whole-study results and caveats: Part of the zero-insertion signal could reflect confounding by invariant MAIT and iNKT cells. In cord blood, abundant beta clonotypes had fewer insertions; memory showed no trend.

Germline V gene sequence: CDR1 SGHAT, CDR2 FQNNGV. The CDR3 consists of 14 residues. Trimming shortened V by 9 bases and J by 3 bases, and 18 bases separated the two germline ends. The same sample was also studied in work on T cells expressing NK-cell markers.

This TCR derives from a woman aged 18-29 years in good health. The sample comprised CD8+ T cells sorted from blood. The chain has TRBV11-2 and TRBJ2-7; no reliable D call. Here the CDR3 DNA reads TGTGCCAGTAGAAGCGACAACCACTACTACGAGCAGTACTTC. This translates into CASRSDNHYYEQYF.